The rows below give T cell receptor beta chains drawn from one sample of a study of T cell repertoires in cytomegalovirus infection. Via MiXCR, TCRdb re-called the reads, giving one row per CDR3 protein. The data show about 230,000 distinct CDR3 sequences, approximately 24% seen once. Sequenced input: CD8+ T cells from PBMCs. The receptors stem from a human donor in good health (CMV status not recorded). Some clones in this sample may be carry-over from other donors' samples. Each CDR3 is given with its conserved first and last residue. A D gene is named only where the DNA matches it firmly. Some rows mark clone size as missing; the rest say once, few, many or name a class of expanded clone.

D | size | J | V | DNA | CDR3
TRBD1 | . | TRBJ1-1 | TRBV20-1 | TGCAGTGCTAGGGAATTAGACAGGGGGCTGACTGAAGCTTTCTTT | CSARELDRGLTEAFF
. | few | TRBJ2-1 | TRBV5-6 | TGTGCCAGCAGCTTTGACGGGGAAGGACATGAGCAGTTCTTC | CASSFDGEGHEQFF
TRBD1 | . | TRBJ2-1 | TRBV30 | TGTGCCTGGGGGACCGGGACAGGGGACAATGAGCAGTTCTTC | CAWGTGTGDNEQFF
. | . | TRBJ1-2 | TRBV5-6 | TGTGCCAGCAGCTTGGGGGGAATTGAGTACTATGGCTACACCTTC | CASSLGGIEYYGYTF
. | few | TRBJ1-1 | TRBV20-1 | TGCAGTGCTAGAGATGCCCGAGCGAACACTGAAGCTTTCTTT | CSARDARANTEAFF
TRBD1 | . | TRBJ2-6 | TRBV11-2 | TGTGCCAGCAGCTTGGTGACAGGGGGAACCAACGTCCTGACTTTC | CASSLVTGGTNVLTF
. | . | TRBJ1-1 | TRBV25-1 | TGTGCCAGCAAACCAGGGGCGAACACTGAAGCTTTCTTT | CASKPGANTEAFF
TRBD1 | few | TRBJ1-2 | TRBV12-3/TRBV12-4 | TGTGCCACCTGGACAGGGCCTAACTATGGCTACACCTTC | CATWTGPNYGYTF
. | few | TRBJ2-7 | TRBV28 | TGTGCCTCCCAGGGTAGTTCTTACGAGCAGTACTTC | CASQGSSYEQYF
TRBD2 | many | TRBJ2-3 | TRBV7-2 | TGTGCCAGCAGCTTAGGACCTAGCGGGGGACTGCATGATACGCAGTATTTT | CASSLGPSGGLHDTQYF
. | . | TRBJ2-7 | TRBV28 | TGTGCCAGCAGTTTAGGGGGTCTCGGCTCCTACGAGCAGTACTTC | CASSLGGLGSYEQYF
. | . | TRBJ2-7 | TRBV5-4 | TGTGCCAGCAGCTTGGATGCATACGAGCAGTACTTC | CASSLDAYEQYF
. | many | TRBJ2-5 | TRBV25-1 | TGTGCCAGCAGTGAATTTGGGGGAGGGACCCAGTACTTC | CASSEFGGGTQYF
TRBD1 | few | TRBJ2-4 | TRBV28 | TGTGCCAGCCCTTCCCGCAGGGGGCGAATATCCAAAAACATTCAGTACTTC | CASPSRRGRISKNIQYF
. | few | TRBJ2-1 | TRBV9 | TGTGCCAGCAGCGTAAGTGGGTGGGCCTACAATGAGCAGTTCTTC | CASSVSGWAYNEQFF
TRBD2 | few | TRBJ2-1 | TRBV28 | TGTGCCAGCAGTTCCTCTAGCGGGGGGGTTCTCAATGAGCAGTTCTTC | CASSSSSGGVLNEQFF
. | . | TRBJ1-4 | TRBV12-3/TRBV12-4 | TGTACCACCTACTTCTCTGAAAAACTGTTTTTT | CTTYFSEKLFF
TRBD1 | few | TRBJ2-2 | TRBV6-1 | TGTGCCAGCAGTGCCCTCGACAGGGGGACCACCGGGGAGCTGTTTTTT | CASSALDRGTTGELFF
. | many | TRBJ2-1 | TRBV7-3 | TGTGCCAGCAGCGAGGCCGGGGCGTACAATGAGCAGTTCTTC | CASSEAGAYNEQFF
. | few | TRBJ2-1 | TRBV5-1 | TGCGCCAGCAGCTCTGCCCGGACAACCTCCTACAATGAGCAGTTCTTC | CASSSARTTSYNEQFF
. | . | TRBJ2-1 | TRBV11-3 | TGTGCCAGCAGTCTCCGGGGGCTGGACAATGAGCAGTTCTTC | CASSLRGLDNEQFF
TRBD1 | . | TRBJ1-5 | TRBV7-9 | TGTGCCAGCAGCTTGGGACAGGAGTATCAGCCCCAGCATTTT | CASSLGQEYQPQHF
TRBD2 | . | TRBJ2-7 | TRBV7-2 | TGTGCCAGCAAATACGCTAGCGGGGACTCCTACGAGCAGTCCTTC | CASKYASGDSYEQSF
. | . | TRBJ1-6 | TRBV20-1 | TGCAGTGCTAGGATCGGATTCCCCTATAATTCACCCCTCCACTTT | CSARIGFPYNSPLHF
. | few | TRBJ2-7 | TRBV7-9 | TGTGCCAGCAGCTTAGGCGGGATCTCCTACGAGCAGTACTTC | CASSLGGISYEQYF
. | . | TRBJ2-3 | TRBV12-3/TRBV12-4 | TGTGCCAGCAGTTTGGGGCCACTCACAGATACGCAGTATTTT | CASSLGPLTDTQYF
. | many | TRBJ1-1 | TRBV5-6 | TGTGCCAGCAGCTACTTCGACATGAACACTGAAGCTTTCTTT | CASSYFDMNTEAFF
. | . | TRBJ2-1 | TRBV27 | TGTGCCAGCAGTTTTGGGACCAGATACAATGAGCAGTTCTTC | CASSFGTRYNEQFF
TRBD1 | . | TRBJ1-3 | TRBV5-4 | TGTGCCAGCAGCTGGGGACAGAGCTCTGGAAACACCATATATTTT | CASSWGQSSGNTIYF
TRBD1 | many | TRBJ1-4 | TRBV12-3/TRBV12-4 | TGTGCCAGCACCGGACAGGGGAGGGAAAAACTGTTTTTT | CASTGQGREKLFF
TRBD1 | few | TRBJ1-1 | TRBV2 | TGTGCCAGCAGTGAAGATGGGCAGGGGGTGTCTTGGGCTGAAGCTTTCTTT | CASSEDGQGVSWAEAFF
. | . | TRBJ2-1 | TRBV4-1 | TGCGCCAGCAGCCATCAGACATACAATGAGCAGTTCTTC | CASSHQTYNEQFF
TRBD2 | . | TRBJ2-7 | TRBV20-1 | TGCAGTGCTTGGGGCTTAGCGGGGGGCAGGGGCTCCTACGAGCAGTACTTC | CSAWGLAGGRGSYEQYF
. | . | TRBJ2-2 | TRBV6-5 | TGTGCCAGCAGTCCAAGGACATTGAACACCGGGGAGCTGTTTTTT | CASSPRTLNTGELFF
TRBD2 | . | TRBJ2-7 | TRBV12-3/TRBV12-4 | TGTGCCAGCAGTTTAGGCGGGGGGGCCGGCTACGAGCAGTACTTC | CASSLGGGAGYEQYF
. | many | TRBJ2-1 | TRBV9 | TGTGCCAGCAGCGTACGCCCTCCCGCGGGCCGATACAATGAGCAGTTCTTC | CASSVRPPAGRYNEQFF
TRBD2 | . | TRBJ2-1 | TRBV20-1 | TGCAGTGCTACCCGGACTAGCGGGGGCGTTGAGCAGTTCTTC | CSATRTSGGVEQFF
TRBD2 | . | TRBJ2-1 | TRBV7-3 | TGTGCCAGCAGCCAAACGGGGGGGTTGTTCTTC | CASSQTGGLFF
TRBD1 | few | TRBJ1-5 | TRBV19 | TGTGCCAGTAGGGAGGGGGCAGAGTATAGCAATCAGCCCCAGCATTTT | CASREGAEYSNQPQHF
. | few | TRBJ2-3 | TRBV7-9 | TGTGCCAGCAGCTCCCCTCGCACAGATACGCAGTATTTT | CASSSPRTDTQYF
TRBD2 | . | TRBJ2-1 | TRBV7-8 | TGTGCCAGCAGCTTAAATCCCAGCGGGGGGGTCAATGAGCAGTTCTTC | CASSLNPSGGVNEQFF
. | . | TRBJ1-1 | TRBV20-1 | TGCAGTGCTAGACCCGCTCGGGAGGGGCTCAACACTGAAGCTTTCTTT | CSARPAREGLNTEAFF
. | many | TRBJ2-7 | TRBV9 | TGTGCCAGCAGCGCCGATCGGACTGGAGCTTCCTACGAGCAGTACTTC | CASSADRTGASYEQYF
TRBD2 | many | TRBJ2-7 | TRBV27 | TGTGCCAGCAGTTTTAGCGGGGGGGCCCAAACCTACGAGCAGTACTTC | CASSFSGGAQTYEQYF
. | . | TRBJ1-1 | TRBV6-1 | TGTGCCTGCCACGGTCCAGAGTCCCCGGAAGGGGTGATGAACACTGAAGCTTTCTTT | CACHGPESPEGVMNTEAFF
. | few | TRBJ2-2 | TRBV4-1 | TGCGCCAGCAGCCAAGATCTCCCCGGGGAGCTGTTTTTT | CASSQDLPGELFF
TRBD1 | . | TRBJ2-1 | TRBV7-1 | TGTGCCAGCAGCACGAGCGGAGGTACGGGACAGGTGAGGTACAATGAGCAGTTCTTC | CASSTSGGTGQVRYNEQFF
. | . | TRBJ1-5 | TRBV7-8 | TGTGCCAGCAGCCCAGACGGGGGGGGCAATCAGCCCCAGCATTTT | CASSPDGGGNQPQHF